This T cell receptor beta chain was profiled in a study of control samples from healthy donors and cancer patients. The CDR3 runs to 15 residues. The germline gives CDR1 SNHLY, CDR2 FYNNEI. Trimming took 6 bases from V and 5 from J; bases not matched to a gene: 8. TCRdb's table, derived via immunoSEQ multiplex PCR, lists solely in-frame clones and lacks some. The sample contains fewer than 300,000 clones, over 75% of which appear only once. Sequences were obtained from PBMCs. The sequence was collected from a woman aged 60-75 years with lung cancer. The rearrangement links TRBV2 to TRBJ2-5; 11 nucleotides match TRBD1. The CDR3 loop reads CASSGQGAGGETQYF. CDR3 sequence (DNA): TGTGCCAGCAGCGGACAGGGGGCCGGAGGGGAGACCCAGTACTTC.